The text below deals with one T cell receptor (beta chain). The antigen is not known. The junction and the germline gene differ at one end; a read error may be behind it. Assay used: immunoSEQ multiplex PCR; TCRdb lists only in-frame clones, some missing. The table records roughly 140,000 clones, nearly 80% of them present only once. The source of the sample is a study of PD-1 blockade in classical Hodgkin lymphoma. The CDR3 has 14 amino acids. Per germline, CDR1 MGHRA and CDR2 YSYEKL. Every one of the patients relapsed after autologous stem cell transplantation (brentuximab vedotin exposure was variable). Notes on the study in general: Reports indicated that newly diagnosed patients had lower baseline TCR diversity than healthy donors did. Patients were excluded if nivolumab began under 1 year after ASCT (the autologous transplant). The study found that TCR diversity rose significantly by C4D1 in CD4+ but not CD8+ cells.

Sequencing was performed on peripheral blood mononuclear cells (PBMCs), taken before the second cycle of nivolumab. The chain carries TRBV4-1 and TRBJ2-4, with a possible D match to TRBD2 (7 bases). The receptor was derived from a human donor with classical Hodgkin lymphoma. The CDR3 DNA follows: TGCGCCAGCAGCGAAGAAGGGGGGGGAAACATTCAGTACTTC. Translating it yields CASSEEGGGNIQYF.